The clone carrying this T cell receptor beta chain has a single count. Trimming took 7 bases from V and 1 from J, leaving 9 bases between them. This CDR3 comprises 13 residues. Germline loops: CDR1 SGHRS, CDR2 YFSETQ. This record belongs to a study of blood T cell repertoires in COVID-19. The assay was immunoSEQ multiplex PCR, and TCRdb's table has in-frame clones only and misses some. The sample carries some 300,000 clones, nearly 90% recorded once. The receptor comes from a woman aged 40 to 55 with COVID-19, enrolled during active disease. The chain is built from TRBV5-1 and TRBJ1-5; D is unresolved. Material for sequencing was peripheral blood. CDR3 amino acids: CASRADSNQPQHF. The DNA for the CDR3 is TGCGCCAGCCGAGCGGACAGCAATCAGCCCCAGCATTTT.